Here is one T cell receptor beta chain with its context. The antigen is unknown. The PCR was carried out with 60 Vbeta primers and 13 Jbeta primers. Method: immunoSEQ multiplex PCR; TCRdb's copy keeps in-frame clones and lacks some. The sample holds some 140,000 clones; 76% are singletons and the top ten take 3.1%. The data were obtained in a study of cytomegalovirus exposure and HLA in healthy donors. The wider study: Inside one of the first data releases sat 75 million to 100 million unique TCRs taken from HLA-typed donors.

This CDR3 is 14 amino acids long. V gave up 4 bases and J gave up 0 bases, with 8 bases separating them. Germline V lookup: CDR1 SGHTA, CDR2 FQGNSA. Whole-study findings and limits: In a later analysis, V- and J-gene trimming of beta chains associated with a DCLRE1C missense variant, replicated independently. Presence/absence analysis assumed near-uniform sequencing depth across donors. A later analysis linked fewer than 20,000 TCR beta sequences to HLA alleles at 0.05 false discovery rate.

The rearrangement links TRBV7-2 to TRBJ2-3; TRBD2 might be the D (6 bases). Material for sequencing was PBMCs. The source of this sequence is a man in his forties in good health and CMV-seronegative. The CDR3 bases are TGTGCCAGCAGCTCAGGACTAAGCACAGATACGCAGTATTTT. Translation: CASSSGLSTDTQYF.